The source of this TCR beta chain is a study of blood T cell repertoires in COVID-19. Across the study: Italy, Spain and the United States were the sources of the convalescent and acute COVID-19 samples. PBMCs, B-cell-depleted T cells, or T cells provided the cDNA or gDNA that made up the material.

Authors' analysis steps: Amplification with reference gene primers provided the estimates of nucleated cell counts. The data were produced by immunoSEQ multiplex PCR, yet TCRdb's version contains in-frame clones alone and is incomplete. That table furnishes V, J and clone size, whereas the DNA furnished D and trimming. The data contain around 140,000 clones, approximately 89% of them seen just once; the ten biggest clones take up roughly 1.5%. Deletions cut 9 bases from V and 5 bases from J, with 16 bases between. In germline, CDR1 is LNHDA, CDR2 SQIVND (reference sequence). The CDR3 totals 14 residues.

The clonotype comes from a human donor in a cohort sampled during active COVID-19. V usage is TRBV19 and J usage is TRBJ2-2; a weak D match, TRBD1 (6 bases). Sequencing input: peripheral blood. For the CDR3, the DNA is TGTGCCAGCGTGCCAGGGGCGGTGACCGGGGAGCTGTTTTTT. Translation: CASVPGAVTGELFF.